This T cell receptor (beta chain) was obtained from a study of T cell repertoires and HLA-DP antigens. Study background: One alloantigen had around ten groove amino acid differences from self, the other one. DNA input averaged approximately 220 ng in sorted CD137+CD4+ and around 1.2 ug in pre-culture CD4+.

There are 14 residues in the CDR3. Germline V gene data show CDR1 as SGHRS and CDR2 as YFSETQ. V shed 3 bases, J shed 4 bases, and the junction held 5 bases outside the gene matches. A word on this clone: Its target is unknown.

Negative selection yielded untouched CD4+ T cells of average 97.7% purity. Generated by immunoSEQ multiplex PCR, the TCRdb table keeps only in-frame clones and is missing some. There are over 100,000 clones in the sample; more than 85% occur only once, and about 0.27% lies in the top ten. Sequencing input: CD4+ T cells from PBMCs. The genes are TRBV5-1 and TRBJ1-1; 8 positions match TRBD1. The sequence derives from a woman between 18 and 29 years old in good health and CMV-seronegative. The CDR3 reads CASSSNRGSTEAFF. The CDR3 nucleotides are TGCGCCAGCAGCTCAAACAGGGGGAGCACTGAAGCTTTCTTT.